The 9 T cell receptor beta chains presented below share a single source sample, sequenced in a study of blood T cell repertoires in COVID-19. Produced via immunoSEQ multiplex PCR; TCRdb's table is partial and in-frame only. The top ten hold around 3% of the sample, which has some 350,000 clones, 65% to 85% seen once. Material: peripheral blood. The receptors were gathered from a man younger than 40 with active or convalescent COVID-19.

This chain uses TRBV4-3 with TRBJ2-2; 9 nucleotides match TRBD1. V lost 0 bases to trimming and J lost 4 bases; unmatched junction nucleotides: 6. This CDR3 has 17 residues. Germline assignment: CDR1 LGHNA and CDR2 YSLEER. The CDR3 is CASSQEVGQGPTGELFF. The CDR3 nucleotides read TGCGCCAGCAGCCAAGAAGTGGGACAGGGACCCACCGGGGAGCTGTTTTTT.

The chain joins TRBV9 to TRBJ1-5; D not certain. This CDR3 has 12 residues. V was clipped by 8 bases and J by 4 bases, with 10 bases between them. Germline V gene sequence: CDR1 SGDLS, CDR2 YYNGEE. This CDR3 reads CARWALNQPQHF. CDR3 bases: TGTGCCAGATGGGCGCTAAATCAGCCCCAGCATTTT. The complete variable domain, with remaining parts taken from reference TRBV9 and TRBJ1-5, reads DSGVTQTPKHLITATGQRVTLRCSPRSGDLSVYWYQQSLDQGLQFLIQYYNGEERAKGNILERFSAQQFPDLHSELNLSSLELGDSALYFCARWALNQPQHFGDGTRLSIL.

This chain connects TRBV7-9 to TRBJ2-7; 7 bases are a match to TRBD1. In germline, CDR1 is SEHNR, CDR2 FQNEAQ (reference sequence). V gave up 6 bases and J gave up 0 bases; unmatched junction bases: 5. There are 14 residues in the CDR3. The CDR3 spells CASRLQGSSYEQYF. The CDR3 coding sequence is TGTGCCAGCAGGTTACAGGGGAGCTCCTACGAGCAGTACTTC.

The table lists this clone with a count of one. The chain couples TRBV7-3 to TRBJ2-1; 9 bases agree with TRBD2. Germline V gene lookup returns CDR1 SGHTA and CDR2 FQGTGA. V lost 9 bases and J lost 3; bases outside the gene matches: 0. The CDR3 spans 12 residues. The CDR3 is CARTSGYNEQFF. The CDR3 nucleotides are TGTGCCAGGACTAGCGGCTACAATGAGCAGTTCTTC.

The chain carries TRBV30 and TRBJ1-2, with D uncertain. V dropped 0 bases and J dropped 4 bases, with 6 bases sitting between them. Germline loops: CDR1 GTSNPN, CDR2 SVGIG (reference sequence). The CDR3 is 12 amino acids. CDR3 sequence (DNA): TGTGCCTGGAGTGTGAATAGCTATGGCTACACCTTC. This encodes CAWSVNSYGYTF.

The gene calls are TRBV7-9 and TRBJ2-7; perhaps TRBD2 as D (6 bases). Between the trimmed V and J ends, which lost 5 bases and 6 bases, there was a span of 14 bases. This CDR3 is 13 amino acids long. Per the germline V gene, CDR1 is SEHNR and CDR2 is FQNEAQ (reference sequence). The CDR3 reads CASSTSVGGEQYF. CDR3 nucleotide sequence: TGTGCCAGCAGCACCTCGGTGGGGGGCGAGCAGTACTTC.

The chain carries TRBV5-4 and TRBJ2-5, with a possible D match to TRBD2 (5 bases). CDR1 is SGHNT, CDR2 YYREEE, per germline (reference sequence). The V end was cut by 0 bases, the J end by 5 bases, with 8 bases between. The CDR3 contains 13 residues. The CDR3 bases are TGTGCCAGCAGCTTGGACCAGCGGGAGACCCAGTACTTC. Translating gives CASSLDQRETQYF.

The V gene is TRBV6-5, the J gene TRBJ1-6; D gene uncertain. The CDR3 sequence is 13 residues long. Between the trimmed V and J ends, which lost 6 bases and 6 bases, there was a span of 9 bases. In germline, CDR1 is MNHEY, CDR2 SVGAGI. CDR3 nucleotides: TGTGCCAGCAGAATGACAAGTAATTCACCCCTCCACTTT. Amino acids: CASRMTSNSPLHF.

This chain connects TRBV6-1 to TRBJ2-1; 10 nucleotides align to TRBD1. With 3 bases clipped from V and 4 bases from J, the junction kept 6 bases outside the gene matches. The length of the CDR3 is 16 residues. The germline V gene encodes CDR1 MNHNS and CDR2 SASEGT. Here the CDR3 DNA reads TGTGCCAGCAGTGATCTACCGGGACAGGGGTACAATGAGCAGTTCTTC. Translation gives CASSDLPGQGYNEQFF.